This entry lists 24 T cell receptor beta chains sequenced from one sample in a study of CXCR3-negative and CXCR3-positive naive CD8 T cells. The libraries of TRB cDNA were prepared using 5' RACE with UMI labels. TCRdb reanalyzed the 5' RACE reads, giving one entry per CDR3 protein sequence and no DNA. The listing records around 160,000 distinct CDR3 sequences. Their antigens remain unidentified. Study findings and constraints: CXCR3-positive naive cells carried more hydrophobic TRB CDR3s than CXCR3-negative naive cells did.

The specimen was naive CXCR3+ CD8+ T cells from blood. Subset given: CD45RO-CCR7+CD27+CD95- naive CD8+ T cells expressing CXCR3 (TNR3+). The receptors come from a human donor in good health. Some clones in this sample may be carry-over from other donors' samples.

The V and J genes are TRBV6-6 and TRBJ2-5; TCRdb's D call of TRBD2 is untestable without DNA. The CDR3 runs 16 residues. The V gene's germline CDR1 is MNHNY and CDR2 SVGAGI (reference sequence). The CDR3: CASSTHTSGDQETQYF.

V is TRBV27 and J is TRBJ2-2; TCRdb outputs TRBD1, but without DNA this stays unchecked. This CDR3 is built from 17 residues. Germline CDR1 reads MNHEY; CDR2 reads SMNVEV (reference sequence). The CDR3 loop reads CASSLYLGGLNTGELFF.

This chain links TRBV5-1 with TRBJ2-7. The germline CDR1 and CDR2 sequences are SGHRS and YFSETQ. This CDR3 comprises 14 residues. The chain's CDR3 is CASRLGTRFGEQYF.

J is TRBJ1-2 and V is TRBV12-3 or TRBV12-4; TCRdb proposes TRBD1, but this gene call is untestable without DNA. This CDR3 comprises 13 residues. The CDR3 reads CASSFRDSYGYTF.

The chain couples TRBV6-5 to TRBJ2-2; the D call from TCRdb, TRBD2, cannot be confirmed without DNA. Germline CDR1 is MNHEY and CDR2 is SVGAGI. The CDR3 consists of 19 residues. Here the CDR3 reads CASSPTPLAGGLNTGELFF.

The V and J genes are TRBV15 and TRBJ1-1; no DNA is available, so the TRBD1 call from TCRdb remains unchecked. Germline CDR1 and CDR2: LNHNV and YYDKDF (reference sequence). The CDR3 totals 16 residues. This chain's CDR3 is CATSRDRWLGNTEAFF. Combining the CDR3 with reference TRBV15 and TRBJ1-1 gives the whole variable domain DAMVIQNPRYQVTQFGKPVTLSCSQTLNHNVMYWYQQKSSQAPKLLFHYYDKDFNNEADTPDNFQSRRPNTSFCFLDIRSPGLGDTAMYLCATSRDRWLGNTEAFFGQGTRLTVV.

The gene calls are TRBV5-1 and TRBJ2-7. This CDR3 is built from 13 residues. Germline values: CDR1 SGHRS, CDR2 YFSETQ. The CDR3 protein is CASSDTGDYEQYF.

The chain is built from TRBV25-1 and TRBJ2-7; TCRdb indicates TRBD2, and absent DNA this call remains unverified. The CDR3 sequence is 17 residues long. Germline loops: CDR1 MGHDK, CDR2 SYGVNS. CDR3 amino acids: CASSGTSGGRKPYEQYF.

The rearrangement links TRBV4-2 to TRBJ2-1; lacking DNA, the TRBD1 call made by TCRdb goes unchecked. Germline CDR1 and CDR2: LGHNA and YNFKEQ. This CDR3 has 15 amino acids. The chain's CDR3 is CASSSDRVVYNEQFF.

The chain is built from TRBV29-1 and TRBJ2-1; TCRdb calls TRBD1, which cannot be checked without DNA. The CDR3 loop spans 14 amino acids. CDR1 SQVTM and CDR2 ANQGSEA come from the germline V gene. CDR3 sequence reads: CSVEAQTVYNEQFF.

The chain carries TRBV30 and TRBJ1-4; TCRdb calls TRBD1, which cannot be checked without DNA. The length of the CDR3 is 15 residues. Per the germline V gene, CDR1 is GTSNPN and CDR2 is SVGIG (reference sequence). The CDR3 is CAWSVQGGLNEKLFF.

The CDR3 region is CSAREEGGTGTEAFF. The V call is TRBV20-1, the J call TRBJ1-1; TCRdb selects TRBD1, and the lack of DNA leaves this call unchecked. The length of the CDR3 is 15 residues. Germline V gene data show CDR1 as DFQATT and CDR2 as SNEGSKA (reference sequence).

The chain has TRBV13 and TRBJ2-6; no DNA is available, so the TRBD1 call from TCRdb remains unchecked. CDR1 PRHDT and CDR2 FYEKMQ come from the germline V gene (reference sequence). The CDR3 has 19 residues. The CDR3 region is CASSSPSAPAGSGANVLTF. Variable domain in full (rest from reference TRBV13 and TRBJ2-6): AAGVIQSPRHLIKEKRETATLKCYPIPRHDTVYWYQQGPGQDPQFLISFYEKMQSDKGSIPDRFSAQQFSDYHSELNMSSLELGDSALYFCASSSPSAPAGSGANVLTFGAGSRLTVL.

This chain joins TRBV27 and TRBJ1-1; the TCRdb D gene call, TRBD1, has no DNA to confirm it. The CDR3 runs to 12 residues. Germline CDR1 MNHEY, CDR2 SMNVEV (reference sequence). CDR3 sequence: CASSQGDTEAFF.

The chain is built from TRBV27 and TRBJ2-7; the D call from TCRdb, TRBD1, cannot be confirmed without DNA. CDR1 is MNHEY, CDR2 SMNVEV, per germline (reference sequence). This CDR3 spans 12 amino acids. The chain's CDR3 is CASSLTGNEQYF.

The V and J genes are TRBV7-8 and TRBJ2-1; TCRdb proposes TRBD2, but this gene call is untestable without DNA. The CDR3 has 16 amino acids. Germline-derived CDR1 and CDR2 are SGHVS and FQNEAQ. CDR3 residues: CASSLLSSGGANEQFF.

This chain links TRBV20-1 with TRBJ2-1; TCRdb outputs TRBD2, but without DNA this stays unchecked. Germline V gene data show CDR1 as DFQATT and CDR2 as SNEGSKA (reference sequence). The length of the CDR3 is 15 residues. The CDR3 is CSARQGLAVYNEQFF.

This chain uses TRBV29-1 with TRBJ2-5; absent DNA, TCRdb's TRBD1 call cannot be checked. Germline V gene sequence: CDR1 SQVTM, CDR2 ANQGSEA. The CDR3 runs to 13 residues. The chain's CDR3 is CSVEGAGMETQYF.

The rearrangement joins TRBV28 to TRBJ2-7; the D gene TCRdb calls, TRBD1, cannot be checked with no DNA. The CDR3 sequence is 17 residues long. Germline V gives CDR1 MDHEN, CDR2 SYDVKM. The chain's CDR3 is CASSPRLGAGSPYEQYF.

The chain carries TRBV3-1 and TRBJ2-1; TCRdb reports TRBD2, a call that lacks DNA to check it against. The CDR3 contains 23 residues. Per the germline V gene, CDR1 is LGHDT and CDR2 is YNNKEL (reference sequence). CDR3: CASSQEFWGGLAGDQSSYNEQFF.

The chain carries TRBV7-8 and TRBJ2-1. The germline V gene has CDR1 SGHVS and CDR2 FQNEAQ. The CDR3 is 15 residues long. The CDR3 loop is CASSLALTPYNEQFF. Together with reference TRBV7-8 and TRBJ2-1, the CDR3 gives the full variable domain: GAGVSQSPRYKVAKRGQDVALRCDPISGHVSLFWYQQALGQGPEFLTYFQNEAQLDKSGLPSDRFFAERPEGSVSTLKIQRTQQEDSAVYLCASSLALTPYNEQFFGPGTRLTVL.

The V gene is TRBV20-1, the J gene TRBJ2-1; TCRdb indicates TRBD1, and absent DNA this call remains unverified. CDR3 size: 15 residues. Looked up from germline, CDR1 is DFQATT and CDR2 is SNEGSKA (reference sequence). The CDR3: CSSSPIRVAYNEQFF.

This CDR3 reads CSVGEGAYNYGYTF. The genes are TRBV29-1 and TRBJ1-2. CDR1 and CDR2 from the germline V gene are SQVTM and ANQGSEA. The CDR3 is 14 amino acids. The full variable domain, rest sourced from reference TRBV29-1 and TRBJ1-2, is SAVISQKPSRDICQRGTSLTIQCQVDSQVTMMFWYRQQPGQSLTLIATANQGSEATYESGFVIDKFPISRPNLTFSTLTVSNMSPEDSSIYLCSVGEGAYNYGYTFGSGTRLTVV.

The chain has TRBV19 and TRBJ2-2. The CDR3 runs to 13 residues. CDR1 LNHDA and CDR2 SQIVND come from the germline V gene (reference sequence). The chain's CDR3 is CASSLSRTGELFF.